What follows is one T cell receptor (beta chain) and its context. Constant-region reverse primers amplified full-length variable regions, followed by semi-nested Nested Universal Primer A PCR. TCRdb passed the 5' RACE reads through MiXCR, listing each CDR3 protein once. The sample shows approximately 12,000 distinct CDR3 sequences, 40% to 55% of them seen only once. CD25-based Treg depletion was applied to purified naive CD4+ T cells. CDR3 size: 12 residues. Trimming cost V 6 bases and J 2 bases, with 10 bases left between them. In germline, CDR1 is DFQATT, CDR2 SNEGSKA (reference sequence). This chain joins TRBV20-1 and TRBJ1-2; D not resolved. The receptor's source is a female donor with breast cancer. Sequencing input: tumor-infiltrating naive CD4+ T cells sorted from the breast tumor. As for subset: naive CD4+ T cells, CD4+CD45RA+CD25-. CDR3 nucleotide sequence: TGCAGTGCCCACGGTGAAAACTATGGCTACACCTTC. Protein product: CSAHGENYGYTF.